A single sample is the source of the 10 T cell receptor beta chains below, sequenced in a study of shared clonotypes between healthy human individuals. Generated by immunoSEQ multiplex PCR, the TCRdb table keeps only in-frame clones and is missing some. The sample has around 700,000 clones; around 72% are singletons. Source material: memory CD4+ T cells sorted from blood. Subset of the sample: CD45RA-negative fraction. Receptors originate from a woman in her 30s in good health.

The chain links TRBV7-8 to TRBJ1-1; D gene uncertain. The CDR3 runs 12 residues. Germline lookup yields CDR1 SGHVS and CDR2 FQNEAQ. V lost 0 bases and J 5 bases, leaving 4 bases between the germline ends. CDR3 DNA: TGTGCCAGCAGCTTAGCAGGGACTGAAGCTTTCTTT. This sequence encodes CASSLAGTEAFF.

As for this clone: This CDR3 is also generated by other DNA sequences in the sample. The chain employs TRBV5-1 and TRBJ1-4, with 9 positions matching TRBD1. This CDR3 comprises 15 residues. Trimming cost V 5 bases and J 5 bases; bases outside gene matches: 7. Per germline, CDR1 SGHRS and CDR2 YFSETQ. This chain's CDR3 is CASSQGDRDNEKLFF. The CDR3 nucleotides are TGCGCCAGCAGTCAGGGGGACAGGGACAATGAAAAACTGTTTTTT. Full variable domain (remainder filled in from reference TRBV5-1 and TRBJ1-4): KAGVTQTPRYLIKTRGQQVTLSCSPISGHRSVSWYQQTPGQGLQFLFEYFSETQRNKGNFPGRFSGRQFSNSRSEMNVSTLELGDSALYLCASSQGDRDNEKLFFGSGTQLSVL.

This clone was recorded only once. The chain is built from TRBV5-1 and TRBJ2-2, with 9 bases aligning to TRBD2. The CDR3 sequence is 17 residues long. V lost 0 bases, J lost 3 bases, and 6 bases stayed unmatched. Germline CDR1 is SGHRS and CDR2 is YFSETQ. Here the CDR3 DNA reads TGCGCCAGCAGCTTGGCGGTAGCGGGAGCGGACACCGGGGAGCTGTTTTTT. Protein sequence: CASSLAVAGADTGELFF.

The sample holds one count of this clone. The chain employs TRBV11-3 and TRBJ2-2; no firm D call. Germline-derived CDR1 and CDR2 are SGHNT and YENEEA. The CDR3 extends over 15 amino acids. Between the trimmed V and J ends, which lost 8 bases and 4 bases, there was a span of 17 bases. In nucleotides, the CDR3 is TGTGCCAGCTCCCAAGGATGGCGGTCCACCGGGGAGCTGTTTTTT. Translated: CASSQGWRSTGELFF.

This clone occurred a few times. V gene TRBV19 combines with J gene TRBJ2-1; 12 nucleotides align to TRBD2. V dropped 6 bases and J dropped 2; count of bases not matched to a gene: 5. The germline V gene has CDR1 LNHDA and CDR2 SQIVND (reference sequence). This CDR3 contains 16 residues. This CDR3 is CASRGLAGTPYNEQFF. The CDR3 nucleotides read TGTGCCAGTAGAGGACTAGCGGGAACCCCCTACAATGAGCAGTTCTTC.

The J gene is TRBJ2-7, the V gene TRBV28; 7 bases agree with TRBD1. Germline loops: CDR1 MDHEN, CDR2 SYDVKM. The CDR3 runs 15 residues. Trimming at V came to 7 bases and at J to 1 base, leaving 10 bases not matched to a gene. The CDR3 spells CASNPSGTVSYEQYF. The CDR3 DNA sequence: TGTGCCAGCAACCCGTCCGGGACAGTATCCTACGAGCAGTACTTC.

With respect to this clone: Additional DNA sequences in this sample encode the identical CDR3. V gene TRBV27 combines with J gene TRBJ2-6; D is ambiguous. Germline values: CDR1 MNHEY, CDR2 SMNVEV (reference sequence). Trimming shortened V by 4 bases and J by 0 bases, and 4 bases separated the two germline ends. The CDR3 runs 14 residues. CDR3 bases: TGTGCCAGCAGTTCCACCTCTGGGGCCAACGTCCTGACTTTC. Protein product: CASSSTSGANVLTF.

The rearrangement uses TRBV19 and TRBJ2-7; maybe TRBD2 (6 bases). V lost 4 bases and J lost 5, with 15 bases in between. Germline V lookup: CDR1 LNHDA, CDR2 SQIVND (reference sequence). CDR3 length equals 14 residues. CDR3 nucleotides: TGTGCCAGTAGTAGCTCCTACTCGGGGGACGAGCAGTACTTC. Protein sequence: CASSSSYSGDEQYF.

The chain joins TRBV6-5 to TRBJ1-1; no definite D call. CDR1 and CDR2 (germline): MNHEY, SVGAGI. The CDR3 has 13 residues. The ends were cut back, 7 bases at V and 7 bases at J, with 16 bases in the middle. The CDR3 nucleotides read TGTGCCAGCAACCGACAAGCCGCGGGTGAAGCTTTCTTT. Protein product: CASNRQAAGEAFF.

This clone was seen a handful of times. Other DNA variants within this sample encode the same CDR3. The chain employs TRBV5-1 and TRBJ1-1; possibly TRBD1 for D (6 bases). This CDR3 comprises 14 residues. Germline CDR1 and CDR2: SGHRS and YFSETQ. V shed 4 bases and J shed 5 bases, with 15 bases lying between them. CDR3 in amino acids: CASSPGHEGTEAFF. CDR3 bases: TGCGCCAGCAGCCCGGGACATGAAGGGACTGAAGCTTTCTTT.